A single TCR beta chain is shown here with its context. The data belong to a study of shared clonotypes between healthy human individuals. Across the study: Donors, aged 18 to 49, were two women and a few men.

The length of the CDR3 is 15 residues. Germline V gene data show CDR1 as ENHRY and CDR2 as SYGVKD. V lost 3 bases and J lost 5; bases outside the gene matches: 6. Assay used: immunoSEQ multiplex PCR; TCRdb lists only in-frame clones, some missing. The sample shows some 2.1 million clones, roughly 95% of them seen only once. Naivety among CD8 cells was defined by CD45RO negativity and positive CCR7 selection, thereby excluding terminally differentiated effector memory CD45RA+ cells. The study enrolled healthy HIV-negative adults without recent acute infections or vaccinations as donors. Every one of the donors was a Caucasian adult that lived in Nashville, Tennessee.

Input material: naive CD8+ T cells sorted from blood. The sequence was obtained from a man younger than 35 in good health. The V call is TRBV10-3, the J call TRBJ2-3; 9 bases match TRBD2. The DNA of the CDR3 is TGTGCCATCAGTGAAGGGGTAGCGGGGGAAGATACGCAGTATTTT. It is translated as CAISEGVAGEDTQYF.